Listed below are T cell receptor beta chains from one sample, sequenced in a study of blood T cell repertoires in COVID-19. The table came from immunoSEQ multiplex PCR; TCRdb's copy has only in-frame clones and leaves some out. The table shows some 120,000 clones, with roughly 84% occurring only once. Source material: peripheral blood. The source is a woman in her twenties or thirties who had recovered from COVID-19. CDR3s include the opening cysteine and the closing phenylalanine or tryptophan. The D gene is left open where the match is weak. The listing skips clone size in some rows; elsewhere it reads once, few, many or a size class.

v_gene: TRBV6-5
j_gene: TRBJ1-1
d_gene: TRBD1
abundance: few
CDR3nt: TGTGCCAGCAGTCCCGGGACAGGGAGTGCTGAAGCTTTCTTT
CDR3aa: CASSPGTGSAEAFF

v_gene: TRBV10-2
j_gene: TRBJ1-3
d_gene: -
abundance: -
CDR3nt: TGCGCCATCGACAGAACCATATATTTT
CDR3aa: CAIDRTIYF

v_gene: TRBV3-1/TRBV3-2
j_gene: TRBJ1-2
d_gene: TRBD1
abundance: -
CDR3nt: TGTGCCAGCAGCCATATCGGGACAGGGACCTATGGCTACACCTTC
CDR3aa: CASSHIGTGTYGYTF

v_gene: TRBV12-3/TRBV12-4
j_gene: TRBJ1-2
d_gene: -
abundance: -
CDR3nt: TGTGCCAGCAGTTCACAGTCCTATGGCTACACCTTC
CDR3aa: CASSSQSYGYTF

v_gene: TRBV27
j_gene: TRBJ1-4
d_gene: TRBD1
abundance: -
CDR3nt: TGTGCCAGCATGTACTCCGGGACAGGGGAGGAAAAACTGTTTTTT
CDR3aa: CASMYSGTGEEKLFF

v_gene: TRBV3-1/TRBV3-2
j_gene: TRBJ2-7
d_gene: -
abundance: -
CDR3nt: TGTGCCAGCAGCCAAGAATCGTCCTACGAGCAGTACTTC
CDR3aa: CASSQESSYEQYF

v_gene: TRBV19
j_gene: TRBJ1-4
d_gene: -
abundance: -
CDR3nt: TGTGCCAGTAGTAGCGGAGGAGGGCTAGGGGAAAAACTGTTTTTT
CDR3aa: CASSSGGGLGEKLFF

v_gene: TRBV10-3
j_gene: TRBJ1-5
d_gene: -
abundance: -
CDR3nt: TGTGCCATCAGTGAGTCAGCAGGGGTTCAGCCCCAGCATTTT
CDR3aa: CAISESAGVQPQHF

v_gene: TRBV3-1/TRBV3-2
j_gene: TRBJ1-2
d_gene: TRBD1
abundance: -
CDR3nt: TGTGCCAGCAGCCCACGACGGGGACAGGATGGCTACACCTTC
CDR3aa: CASSPRRGQDGYTF

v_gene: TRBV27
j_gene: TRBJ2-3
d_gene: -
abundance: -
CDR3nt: TGTGCCAGCTGGAGGGGGGGGTTTATGGCAGATACGCAGTATTTT
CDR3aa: CASWRGGFMADTQYF

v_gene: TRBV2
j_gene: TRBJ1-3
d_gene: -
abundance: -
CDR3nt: TGTGCCAGCAGTGAAGTTCGGGGGAAAGCTGCCTTTGGAAACACCATATATTTT
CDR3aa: CASSEVRGKAAFGNTIYF